The 23 T cell receptor beta chains given below trace back to one sample, sequenced in a study of T cell responses to AZD1222 COVID-19 vaccine (dated by TCRdb to the early 2020s). The sample's time point label is to be understood as: baseline before first vaccination. Library generation was performed with the immunoSEQ multiplex PCR assay. TCRdb mirrors the immuneACCESS table, restricted to in-frame sequences. Some clones are absent from its copies; in checked studies, under half trace to an unresolved V gene, and the reason for the others is unknown. Here the sample has 160,000 or so clones; 91% occur a single time. The ten largest clonotypes hold around 4% of the sample. Here the sequenced sample was peripheral blood, taken on day 0 of AZD1222 vaccination. The receptors were sampled from an adult in good health.

The V gene is TRBV4-1, the J gene TRBJ1-6; D may be TRBD1 (6 bases). V lost 3 bases and J lost 10, with 19 bases in between. From germline, CDR1 is MGHRA and CDR2 YSYEKL. This CDR3 contains 16 residues. Here the CDR3 reads CASSQFGQKPYSPLHF. DNA for the CDR3: TGCGCCAGCAGCCAGTTCGGACAGAAGCCCTACTCACCCCTCCACTTT.

The chain recombines TRBV6-5 with TRBJ1-1, with 8 bases that match TRBD1. J was trimmed by 5 bases and V by 6 bases; bases with no gene match: 11. Germline V gene lookup returns CDR1 MNHEY and CDR2 SVGAGI. This CDR3 is 15 amino acids long. CDR3 amino acids: CASRDPGGWNTEAFF. CDR3 nucleotides: TGTGCCAGCAGAGACCCAGGGGGCTGGAATACTGAAGCTTTCTTT.

V usage is TRBV18 and J usage is TRBJ2-7; D may be TRBD1 (5 bases). Germline values: CDR1 KGHSH, CDR2 LQKENI. The V end lost 4 bases, the J end lost 5 bases, and 9 bases lay between the germline ends. The CDR3 covers 12 residues. CDR3 amino acids: CASSQTRDEQYF. The CDR3 DNA sequence: TGTGCCAGCTCACAAACCAGGGACGAGCAGTACTTC.

The CDR3 reads CASSLGTSRNTEAFF. In DNA, the CDR3 is TGCGCCAGCAGCTTGGGGACATCAAGGAACACTGAAGCTTTCTTT. The chain uses TRBV5-1 and TRBJ1-1; a weak D match, TRBD1 (5 bases). The CDR3 runs 15 residues. Germline V gene lookup returns CDR1 SGHRS and CDR2 YFSETQ. The V gene lost 0 bases and the J gene lost 1 base, with 10 bases spanning the gap.

The V gene is TRBV28, the J gene TRBJ2-2; D is ambiguous. Per the germline V gene, CDR1 is MDHEN and CDR2 is SYDVKM. V lost 3 bases to trimming and J lost 1 base, with 9 bases between them. This CDR3 has 15 residues. In nucleotides, the CDR3 is TGTGCCAGCAGTTTCTGGACCTTGAACACCGGGGAGCTGTTTTTT. Its translation: CASSFWTLNTGELFF.

With regard to this clone: One end of the junction is discordant with germline, which a read error may explain. This chain links TRBV5-3 with TRBJ2-7, with 9 bases lining up with TRBD2. TRBV5-3 is an ORF, with its function uncertain. This CDR3 is 16 amino acids long. The CDR3 DNA is TGTGCCAGAAGCACAATAGGGCTAGCGGGATCCTCCGAGCAGTACTTC. Translation gives CARSTIGLAGSSEQYF.

The chain combines TRBV18 with TRBJ1-5; D not certain. Germline CDR1 reads KGHSH; CDR2 reads LQKENI. Trimming pared 3 bases from V and 6 bases from J, leaving 15 bases between. The CDR3 sequence is 15 residues long. CDR3 in DNA: TGTGCCAGCTCACCTAATCAGATTTCCGGTCAGCCCCAGCATTTT. Translating gives CASSPNQISGQPQHF.

The chain combines TRBV28 with TRBJ1-5; D perhaps matches TRBD1 (6 bases). Trimming stripped 8 bases from V and 2 bases from J, with 16 bases between. The CDR3 runs 15 residues. CDR1 and CDR2 (germline): MDHEN, SYDVKM. The CDR3 DNA follows: TGTGCCAGCCTACATGGGGGCGCGGGCAATCAGCCCCAGCATTTT. Its translation is CASLHGGAGNQPQHF.

CDR3 nucleotides: TGTGCCAGTAGTATAGACCCAGGGGGCTCCGCCATTCAGTACTTC. This gives the protein CASSIDPGGSAIQYF. V usage is TRBV19 and J usage is TRBJ2-4; 8 bases map to TRBD1. This CDR3 spans 15 amino acids. With V trimmed by 0 bases and J by 9 bases, 7 bases remained unmatched. Germline V lookup: CDR1 LNHDA, CDR2 SQIVND (reference sequence).

The V and J genes are TRBV5-1 and TRBJ1-4; D possibly corresponds to TRBD1 (6 bases). The length of the CDR3 is 15 residues. Per germline, CDR1 SGHRS and CDR2 YFSETQ. Trimming stripped 3 bases from V and 8 bases from J, with 17 bases between. The CDR3 coding sequence is TGCGCCAGCAGCTCCCTACAGGGACTAGGCGAAAAACTGTTTTTT. It encodes CASSSLQGLGEKLFF.

The chain links TRBV6-2 or TRBV6-3 to TRBJ2-3, with 9 bases that match TRBD2. V was pared by 4 bases and J by 5 bases, with 7 bases of the junction left unmatched. CDR1 MNHEY and CDR2 SVGEGT come from the germline V gene. The CDR3 covers 15 residues. The CDR3 DNA sequence: TGTGCCAGCAGTTCCTTGCGGGAGGGGGTAGATACGCAGTATTTT. The encoded protein is CASSSLREGVDTQYF.

CDR3 amino acids: CASSESGVGEQYF. CDR3 DNA sequence: TGTGCCAGCAGTGAATCAGGAGTAGGGGAGCAGTACTTC. V gene TRBV2 combines with J gene TRBJ2-7; D not resolved. The CDR3 length is 13 residues. Trimming shortened V by 2 bases and J by 7 bases, and 12 bases separated the two germline ends. Germline V CDR1 and CDR2: SNHLY, FYNNEI.

The sample holds one count of this clone. V gene TRBV5-8 combines with J gene TRBJ1-1; 7 nucleotides align to TRBD1. The ends lost 1 base at V and 7 bases at J; junction bases unmatched: 7. The CDR3 covers 14 residues. Germline CDR1 SGHTS, CDR2 YDEGEE. DNA of the CDR3: TGTGCCAGCAGCTTGCTCGGGACAGCAGATGAAGCTTTCTTT. It yields the protein CASSLLGTADEAFF.

The V and J genes are TRBV18 and TRBJ1-1; D call uncertain. Germline V gene sequence: CDR1 KGHSH, CDR2 LQKENI. V shed 2 bases and J shed 4 bases, with 14 bases lying between them. The CDR3 contains 15 residues. This CDR3 reads CASSPMGSVGTEAFF. The CDR3 DNA reads as TGTGCCAGCTCACCAATGGGCAGTGTGGGCACTGAAGCTTTCTTT.

This sequence joins TRBV28 and TRBJ1-1; D is uncertain. The CDR3 runs to 12 residues. V gave up 8 bases and J gave up 2 bases, with 9 bases separating them. The germline V gene encodes CDR1 MDHEN and CDR2 SYDVKM. This CDR3 is CASEHGNTEAFF. The CDR3 bases are TGTGCCAGCGAACACGGTAACACTGAAGCTTTCTTT.

CDR3 amino acids: CAWGQGAGNGYTF. In DNA form, the CDR3 reads TGTGCCTGGGGACAGGGGGCGGGTAATGGCTACACCTTC. This sequence joins TRBV30 and TRBJ1-2; TRBD1 aligns across 11 bases. The germline CDR1 and CDR2 sequences are GTSNPN and SVGIG (reference sequence). The V and J ends lost 5 bases and 6 bases, in that order; junction bases with no gene match: 5. The CDR3 runs to 13 residues. The complete variable domain, with remaining parts taken from reference TRBV30 and TRBJ1-2, reads SQTIHQWPATLVQPVGSPLSLECTVEGTSNPNLYWYRQAAGRGLQLLFYSVGIGQISSEVPQNLSASRPQDRQFILSSKKLLLSDSGFYLCAWGQGAGNGYTFGSGTRLTVV.

The chain uses TRBV13 and TRBJ2-7; possibly TRBD2 for D (5 bases). Between the trimmed V and J ends, which lost 5 bases and 1 base, there was a span of 18 bases. The CDR3 has 16 residues. In germline, CDR1 is PRHDT, CDR2 FYEKMQ (reference sequence). The CDR3 is CASSNLGLAESYEQYF. The CDR3 nucleotides read TGTGCCAGCAGCAACCTTGGGCTAGCTGAATCCTACGAGCAGTACTTC.

The CDR3 loop reads CASNPRVGGYGYTF. The CDR3 nucleotides are TGTGCCAGCAATCCTAGAGTGGGCGGCTATGGCTACACCTTC. The chain links TRBV6-5 to TRBJ1-2, with D uncertain. The CDR3 has 14 residues. Germline CDR1 reads MNHEY; CDR2 reads SVGAGI. V lost 7 bases and J 4 bases, leaving 16 bases between the germline ends.

DNA for the CDR3: TGTGCCAGCAGCTTAAGGGCGGGAGTAGGTCGAAATGAGCAGTTCTTC. Translation gives CASSLRAGVGRNEQFF. The V gene is TRBV7-3, the J gene TRBJ2-1; TRBD2 aligns across 7 bases. J lost 7 bases, V lost 1 base, and 10 bases had no gene match. Germline V gives CDR1 SGHTA, CDR2 FQGTGA. The CDR3 consists of 16 residues.

The rearrangement uses TRBV28 and TRBJ2-5, with a possible D match to TRBD1 (5 bases). The CDR3 has 13 residues. CDR1 is MDHEN and CDR2 is SYDVKM in the germline V gene. Trimming removed 6 bases from V and 2 bases from J, with 10 bases in between. CDR3 amino acids: CASRGDRQETQYF. Written as DNA, the CDR3 is TGTGCCAGCAGAGGGGATAGACAAGAGACCCAGTACTTC. Full variable domain (missing parts from reference TRBV28 and TRBJ2-5): DVKVTQSSRYLVKRTGEKVFLECVQDMDHENMFWYRQDPGLGLRLIYFSYDVKMKEKGDIPEGYSVSREKKERFSLILESASTNQTSMYLCASRGDRQETQYFGPGTRLLVL.

The chain recombines TRBV9 with TRBJ2-2; D may be TRBD2 (6 bases). The length of the CDR3 is 16 residues. The germline V and J ends were trimmed by 0 bases and 4 bases, with 13 bases remaining between them. CDR1 is SGDLS and CDR2 is YYNGEE in the germline V gene. The CDR3 region is CASSVGERELTGELFF. CDR3 DNA sequence: TGTGCCAGCAGCGTAGGCGAACGGGAGCTCACCGGGGAGCTGTTTTTT.

The rearrangement uses TRBV6-2 or TRBV6-3 and TRBJ2-5; TRBD2 aligns across 11 bases. This CDR3 has 16 amino acids. V trimming: 0 bases; J trimming: 5 bases; junction bases outside the gene matches: 5. CDR1 and CDR2 from the germline V gene are MNHEY and SVGEGT. CDR3 loop: CASSYSSGRARETQYF. DNA for the CDR3: TGTGCCAGCAGTTACTCTAGCGGGAGGGCCCGGGAGACCCAGTACTTC.

The V call is TRBV4-3, the J call TRBJ2-6; D gene ambiguous. In germline, CDR1 is LGHNA, CDR2 YSLEER. The V end was cut by 5 bases, the J end by 4 bases, with 6 bases between. CDR3 length: 13 residues. This CDR3 reads CASSSRGANVLTF. The CDR3 DNA sequence: TGCGCCAGCAGCTCGCGAGGGGCCAACGTCCTGACTTTC.